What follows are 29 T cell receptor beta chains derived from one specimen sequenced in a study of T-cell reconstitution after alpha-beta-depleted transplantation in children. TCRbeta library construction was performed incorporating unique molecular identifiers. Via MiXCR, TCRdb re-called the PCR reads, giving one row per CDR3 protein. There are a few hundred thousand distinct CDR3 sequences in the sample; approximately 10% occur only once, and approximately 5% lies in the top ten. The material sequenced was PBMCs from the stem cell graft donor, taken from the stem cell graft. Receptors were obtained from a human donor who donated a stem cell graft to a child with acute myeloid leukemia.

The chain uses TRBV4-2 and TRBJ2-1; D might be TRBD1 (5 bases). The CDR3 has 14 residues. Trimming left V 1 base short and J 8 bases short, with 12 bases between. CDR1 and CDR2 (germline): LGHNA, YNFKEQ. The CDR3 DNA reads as TGTGCCAGCAGCCAAGTGGATAGGGGCGATGAGCAGTTCTTC. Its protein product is CASSQVDRGDEQFF.

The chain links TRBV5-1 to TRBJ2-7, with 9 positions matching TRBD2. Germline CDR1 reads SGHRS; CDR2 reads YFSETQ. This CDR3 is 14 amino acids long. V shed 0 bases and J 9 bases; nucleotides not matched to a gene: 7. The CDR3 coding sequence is TGCGCCAGCAGCTTGGAGTCAGGCGGGGGGGCGCAGTACGTC. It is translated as CASSLESGGGAQYV.

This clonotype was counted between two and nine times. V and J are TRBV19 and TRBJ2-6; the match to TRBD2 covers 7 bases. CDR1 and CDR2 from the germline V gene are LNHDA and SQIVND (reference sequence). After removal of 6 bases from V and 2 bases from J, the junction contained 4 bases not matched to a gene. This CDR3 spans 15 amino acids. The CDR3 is CASRGTSAGANVLTF. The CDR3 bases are TGTGCCAGTAGGGGAACTAGCGCTGGGGCCAACGTCCTGACTTTC.

The CDR3 here is CATSDPGGPGTGELFF. CDR3 sequence (DNA): TGTGCCACCAGTGATCCGGGGGGGCCTGGCACCGGGGAGCTGTTTTTT. This rearrangement joins TRBV24-1 to TRBJ2-2; 8 positions match TRBD2. The CDR3 runs 16 residues. Trimming removed 3 bases from V and 4 bases from J; junction bases left unmatched: 6. Germline V gene sequence: CDR1 KGHDR, CDR2 SFDVKD.

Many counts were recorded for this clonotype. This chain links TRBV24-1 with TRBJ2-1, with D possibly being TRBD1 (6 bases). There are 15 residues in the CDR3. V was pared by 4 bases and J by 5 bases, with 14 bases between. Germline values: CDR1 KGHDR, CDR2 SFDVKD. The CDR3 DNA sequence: TGTGCCACCAGTGAGGGGAGTCGACAGGACAATGAGCAGTTCTTC. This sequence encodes CATSEGSRQDNEQFF.

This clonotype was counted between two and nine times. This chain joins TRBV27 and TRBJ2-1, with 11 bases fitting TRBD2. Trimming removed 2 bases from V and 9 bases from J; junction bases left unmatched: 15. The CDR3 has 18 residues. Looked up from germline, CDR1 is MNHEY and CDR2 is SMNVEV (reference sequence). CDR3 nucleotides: TGTGCCAGCAGTTTAGGTAGCGGGGGGGCCTGGGGGTTTCGTGAGCAGTTCTTC. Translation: CASSLGSGGAWGFREQFF.

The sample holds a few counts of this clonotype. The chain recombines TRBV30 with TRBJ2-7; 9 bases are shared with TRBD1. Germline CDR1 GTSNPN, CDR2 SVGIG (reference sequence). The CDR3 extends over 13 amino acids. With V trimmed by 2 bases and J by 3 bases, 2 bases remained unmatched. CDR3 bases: TGTGCCTGGAGTTTGGGACAGGGCTACGAGCAGTACTTC. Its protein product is CAWSLGQGYEQYF.

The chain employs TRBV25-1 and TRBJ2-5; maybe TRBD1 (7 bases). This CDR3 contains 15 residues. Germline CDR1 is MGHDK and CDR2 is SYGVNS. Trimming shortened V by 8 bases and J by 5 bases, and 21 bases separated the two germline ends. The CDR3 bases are TGTGCCAGCCTCAGGGGGGCCAATGCCGATGAGACCCAGTACTTC. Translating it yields CASLRGANADETQYF.

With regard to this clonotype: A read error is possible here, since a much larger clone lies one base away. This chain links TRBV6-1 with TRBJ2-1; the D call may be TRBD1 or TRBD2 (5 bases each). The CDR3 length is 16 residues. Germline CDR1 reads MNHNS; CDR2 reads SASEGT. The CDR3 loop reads CASSESRDGPYNKQFF. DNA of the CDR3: TGTGCCAGCAGTGAATCCCGGGACGGACCGTACAATAAGCAGTTCTTC.

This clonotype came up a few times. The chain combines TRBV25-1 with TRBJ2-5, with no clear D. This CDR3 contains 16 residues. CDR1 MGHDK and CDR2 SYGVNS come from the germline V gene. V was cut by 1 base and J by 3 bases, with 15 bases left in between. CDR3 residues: CASSESDLTREETQYF. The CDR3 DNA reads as TGTGCCAGCAGTGAATCTGACTTGACGAGAGAAGAGACCCAGTACTTC.

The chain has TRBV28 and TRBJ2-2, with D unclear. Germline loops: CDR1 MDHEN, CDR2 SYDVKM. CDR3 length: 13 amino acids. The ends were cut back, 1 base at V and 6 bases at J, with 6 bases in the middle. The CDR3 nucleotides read TGTGCCAGCAGTTTATCCCGGCCCGGGGAGCTGTTTTTT. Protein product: CASSLSRPGELFF.

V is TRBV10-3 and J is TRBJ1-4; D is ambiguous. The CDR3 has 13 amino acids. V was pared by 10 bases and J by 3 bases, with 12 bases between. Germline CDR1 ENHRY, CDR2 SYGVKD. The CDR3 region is CASQREANEKLFF. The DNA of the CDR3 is TGTGCCAGCCAGAGGGAAGCTAATGAAAAACTGTTTTTT.

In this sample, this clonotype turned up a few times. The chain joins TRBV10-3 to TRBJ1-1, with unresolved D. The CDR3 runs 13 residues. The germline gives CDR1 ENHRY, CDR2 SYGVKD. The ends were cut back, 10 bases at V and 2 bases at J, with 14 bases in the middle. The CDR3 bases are TGTGCCACCGCATTACAGAAAAACACTGAAGCTTTCTTT. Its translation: CATALQKNTEAFF.

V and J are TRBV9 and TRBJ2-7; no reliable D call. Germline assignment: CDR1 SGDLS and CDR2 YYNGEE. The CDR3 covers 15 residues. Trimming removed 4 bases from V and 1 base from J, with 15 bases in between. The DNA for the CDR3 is TGTGCCAGCAGCCCCCCTTCCGGGCCGTCCTACGAGCAGTACTTC. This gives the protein CASSPPSGPSYEQYF.

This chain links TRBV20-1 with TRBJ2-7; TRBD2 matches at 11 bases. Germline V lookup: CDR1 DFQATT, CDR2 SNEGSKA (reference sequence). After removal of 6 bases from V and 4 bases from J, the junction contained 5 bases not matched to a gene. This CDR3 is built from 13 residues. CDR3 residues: CSAMTSGTYEQYF. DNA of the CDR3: TGCAGTGCAATGACTAGCGGGACGTACGAGCAGTACTTC.

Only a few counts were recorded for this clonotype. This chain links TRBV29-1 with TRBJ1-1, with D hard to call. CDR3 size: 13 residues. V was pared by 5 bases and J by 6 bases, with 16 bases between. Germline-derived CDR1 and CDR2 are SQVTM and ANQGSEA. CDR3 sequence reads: CSVLEGLDPEAFF. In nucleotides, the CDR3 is TGCAGCGTTCTTGAGGGATTAGATCCTGAAGCTTTCTTT. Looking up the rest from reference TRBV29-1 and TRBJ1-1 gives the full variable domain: SAVISQKPSRDICQRGTSLTIQCQVDSQVTMMFWYRQQPGQSLTLIATANQGSEATYESGFVIDKFPISRPNLTFSTLTVSNMSPEDSSIYLCSVLEGLDPEAFFGQGTRLTVV.

CDR3 bases: TGTGCCAGTACCAGGGACAGGAGAGGGACAGATACGCAGTATTTT. This sequence encodes CASTRDRRGTDTQYF. The chain employs TRBV19 and TRBJ2-3; TRBD1 agrees at 8 bases. This CDR3 region has 15 residues. V lost 7 bases, J lost 3 bases, and 9 bases stayed unmatched. Germline V lookup: CDR1 LNHDA, CDR2 SQIVND (reference sequence).

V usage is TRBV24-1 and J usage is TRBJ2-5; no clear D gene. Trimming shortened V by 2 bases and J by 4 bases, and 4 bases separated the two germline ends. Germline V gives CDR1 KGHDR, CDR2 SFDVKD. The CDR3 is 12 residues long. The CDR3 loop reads CATSDWGETQYF. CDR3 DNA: TGTGCCACCAGTGATTGGGGAGAGACCCAGTACTTC.

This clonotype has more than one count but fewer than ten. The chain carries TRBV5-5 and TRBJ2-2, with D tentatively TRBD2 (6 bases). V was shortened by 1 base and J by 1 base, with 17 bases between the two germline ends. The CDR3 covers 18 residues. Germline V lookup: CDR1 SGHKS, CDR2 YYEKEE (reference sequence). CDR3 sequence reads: CASSLKVLGTLNTGELFF. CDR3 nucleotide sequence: TGTGCCAGCAGCTTGAAGGTGTTAGGGACTCTGAACACCGGGGAGCTGTTTTTT.

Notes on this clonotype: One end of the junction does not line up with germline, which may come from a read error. The CDR3 sequence: CCAGPQRGGLIQETQYF. The CDR3 bases are TGCTGTGCAGGCCCCCAGCGGGGGGGCCTAATCCAAGAGACCCAGTACTTC. The V and J genes are TRBV20-1 and TRBJ2-5, with 10 bases matching TRBD2. The CDR3 covers 17 residues. Germline CDR1 is DFQATT and CDR2 is SNEGSKA (reference sequence).

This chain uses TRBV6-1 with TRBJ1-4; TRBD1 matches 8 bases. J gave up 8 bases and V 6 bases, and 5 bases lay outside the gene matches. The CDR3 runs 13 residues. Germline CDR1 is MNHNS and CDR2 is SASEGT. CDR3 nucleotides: TGTGCCAGCAGCGACAGGGGAAACGAAAAACTGTTTTTT. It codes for CASSDRGNEKLFF.

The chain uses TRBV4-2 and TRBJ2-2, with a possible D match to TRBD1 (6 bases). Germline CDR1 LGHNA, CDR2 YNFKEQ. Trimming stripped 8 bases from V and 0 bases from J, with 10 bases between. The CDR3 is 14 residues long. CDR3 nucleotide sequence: TGTGCCAGCTTAAGGACAGCGAACACCGGGGAGCTGTTTTTT. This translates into CASLRTANTGELFF.

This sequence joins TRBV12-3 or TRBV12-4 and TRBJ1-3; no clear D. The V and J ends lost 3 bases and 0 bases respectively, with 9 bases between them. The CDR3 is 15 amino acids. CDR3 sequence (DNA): TGTGCCAGCAGTTTGTCCGGACGCTCTGGAAACACCATATATTTT. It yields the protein CASSLSGRSGNTIYF.

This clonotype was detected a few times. The DNA for the CDR3 is TGTGCCAGCAGTTACTCGCAACAGGGGGGCGGCTACACCTTC. Its translation: CASSYSQQGGGYTF. The chain carries TRBV6-5 and TRBJ1-2, with 8 nucleotides matching TRBD1. The V and J ends lost 0 bases and 8 bases, in that order; junction bases with no gene match: 5. Germline-derived CDR1 and CDR2 are MNHEY and SVGAGI. CDR3 length: 14 residues.

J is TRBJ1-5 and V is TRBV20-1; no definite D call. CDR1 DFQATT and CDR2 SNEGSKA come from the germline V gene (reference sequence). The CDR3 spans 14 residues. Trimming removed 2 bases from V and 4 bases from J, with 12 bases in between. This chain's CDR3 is CSARPGAANQPQHF. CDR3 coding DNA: TGCAGTGCTAGACCGGGAGCCGCAAATCAGCCCCAGCATTTT.

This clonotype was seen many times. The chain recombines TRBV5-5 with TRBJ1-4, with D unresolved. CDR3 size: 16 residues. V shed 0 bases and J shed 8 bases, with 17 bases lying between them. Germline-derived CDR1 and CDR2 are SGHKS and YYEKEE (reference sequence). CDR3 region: CASSLGQALVAEKLFF. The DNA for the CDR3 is TGTGCCAGCAGCTTGGGGCAGGCGTTAGTTGCGGAAAAACTGTTTTTT.

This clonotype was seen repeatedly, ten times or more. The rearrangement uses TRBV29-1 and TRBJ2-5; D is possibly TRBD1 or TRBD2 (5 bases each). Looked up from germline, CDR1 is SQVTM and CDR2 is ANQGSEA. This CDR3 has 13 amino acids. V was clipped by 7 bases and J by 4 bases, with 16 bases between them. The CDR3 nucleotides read TGCAGCGCCTCCTCGAGGGGTGGAGAGACCCAGTACTTC. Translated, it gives CSASSRGGETQYF.

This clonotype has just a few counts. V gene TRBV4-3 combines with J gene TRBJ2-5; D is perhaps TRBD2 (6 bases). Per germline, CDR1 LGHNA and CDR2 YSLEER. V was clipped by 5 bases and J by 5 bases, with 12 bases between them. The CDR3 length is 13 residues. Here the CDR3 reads CASSRQRGETQYF. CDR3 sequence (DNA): TGCGCCAGCAGCAGGCAACGGGGGGAGACCCAGTACTTC.

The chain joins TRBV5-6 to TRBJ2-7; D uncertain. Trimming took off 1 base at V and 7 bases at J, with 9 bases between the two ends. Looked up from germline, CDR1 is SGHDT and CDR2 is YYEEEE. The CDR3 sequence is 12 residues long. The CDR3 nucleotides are TGTGCCAGCAGCTTGAGGCAACTGGAGCAGTACTTC. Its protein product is CASSLRQLEQYF.